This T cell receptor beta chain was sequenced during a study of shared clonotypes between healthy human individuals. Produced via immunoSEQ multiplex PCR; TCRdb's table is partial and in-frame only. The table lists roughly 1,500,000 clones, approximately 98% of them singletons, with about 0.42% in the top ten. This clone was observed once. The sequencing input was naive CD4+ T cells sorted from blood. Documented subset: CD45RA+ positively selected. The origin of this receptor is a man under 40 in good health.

The CDR3 loop is CASSLEADTQYF. The CDR3 DNA is TGTGCCAGCAGCTTGGAAGCAGATACGCAGTATTTT. J is TRBJ2-3 and V is TRBV5-4; D is uncertain. The V end lost 0 bases, the J end lost 4 bases, and 3 bases lay between the germline ends. There are 12 residues in the CDR3. Germline values: CDR1 SGHNT, CDR2 YYREEE (reference sequence).